These T cell receptor beta chains were read from a single sample in a study of tumor-infiltrating lymphocytes in localized non-small cell lung cancer. Clones were read by immunoSEQ multiplex PCR, and TCRdb kept only the in-frame ones, dropping some. This sample has around 6,600 clones; over 60% occur once, and the top ten carry about an eighth. The sample taken for sequencing was lung tumor tissue. The receptors derive from a human donor with non-small cell lung cancer. The CDR3 runs from the conserved cysteine through the conserved F or W. The D gene is left open where the match is weak. Only part of the rows carry a size: once, few, many, or a class if the clone is expanded.

TRBV11-2	TRBJ2-6	-	-	TGTGCCAGCAGCGGGGAAGGGTCTGGGGCCAACGTCCTGACTTTC	CASSGEGSGANVLTF
TRBV5-5	TRBJ1-2	-	-	TGTGCCAGCAGCTTGGGGTTAGGGGAAAACTATGGCTACACCTTC	CASSLGLGENYGYTF
TRBV7-9	TRBJ2-3	TRBD1	once	TGTGCCAGCAGCCCAGACAGGGGCACAGATACGCAGTATTTT	CASSPDRGTDTQYF
TRBV10-2	TRBJ1-1	-	-	TGCGCCAGCGGAGGGACATCGGCGAACACTGAAGCTTTCTTT	CASGGTSANTEAFF
TRBV6-6	TRBJ1-2	-	-	TGTGCCAGCAGTTACTCGTGGAGGGACGGCTACACCTTC	CASSYSWRDGYTF
TRBV4-1	TRBJ1-5	-	-	TGCGCCAGCAGCCAAGAGAACAATAATCAGCCCCAGCATTTT	CASSQENNNQPQHF
TRBV21-1	TRBJ1-6	-	-	TGTGCCAGCAGCAAAGGGGGCGGGGGGCATTCACCCCTCCACTTT	CASSKGGGGHSPLHF
TRBV2	TRBJ1-4	TRBD1	-	TGTGCCAGTACTACAGGGGGCAGAACTAATGAAAAACTGTTTTTT	CASTTGGRTNEKLFF
TRBV7-3	TRBJ2-1	TRBD1	-	TGTGCCAGCAGCTCCGGGACAGGGAAGTACAATGAGCAGTTCTTC	CASSSGTGKYNEQFF
TRBV7-9	TRBJ2-2	-	-	TGTGCCAGCAGCCCGGCGGCAGCGAACACCGGGGAGCTGTTTTTT	CASSPAAANTGELFF
TRBV15	TRBJ2-1	-	-	TGTGCCACCACCTTAGGGCGGAGATACAATGAGCAGTTCTTC	CATTLGRRYNEQFF
TRBV30	TRBJ1-2	-	few	TGTGCCTGGAGATCCTCTAGGAGCTATGGCTACACCTTC	CAWRSSRSYGYTF
TRBV19	TRBJ2-1	TRBD2	-	TGTGCCAGTAGTATCTTAGGCGGGGGGTCCTACAATGAGCAGTTCTTC	CASSILGGGSYNEQFF
TRBV10-3	TRBJ2-7	-	-	TGTGCCATCAGTAGCAGGGACGAGCAGTACTTC	CAISSRDEQYF
TRBV9	TRBJ2-3	TRBD2	-	TGTGCCAGCAGCACAGGGACTAGCGGGGGGACAGATACGCAGTATTTT	CASSTGTSGGTDTQYF
TRBV19	TRBJ2-5	-	-	TGTGCCAGTAGTGGGGACGGCCAAGAGACCCAGTACTTC	CASSGDGQETQYF
TRBV4-3	TRBJ1-1	-	-	TGCGCCAGCAGCCAAGATAGGCGGGTGAACACTGAAGCTTTCTTT	CASSQDRRVNTEAFF
TRBV18	TRBJ2-5	-	-	TGTGCCAGCTCACCTGGGGACCCCTACGGCGAGACCCAGTACTTC	CASSPGDPYGETQYF
TRBV10-3	TRBJ2-7	-	-	TGTGCCATCAGCGAGGGGGAGGTCGAGCAGTACTTC	CAISEGEVEQYF
TRBV5-6	TRBJ1-4	-	-	TGTGCCAGCAGCTTGCAAGGGACGGGTGCTTATGAAAAACTGTTTTTT	CASSLQGTGAYEKLFF
TRBV10-3	TRBJ2-5	TRBD2	-	TGTGCCATAGGGACTAGCGGGGGGGTAAACCAAGAGACCCAGTACTTC	CAIGTSGGVNQETQYF
TRBV6-1	TRBJ2-7	-	-	TGTGCCAGCAGTGAAGTCGACAGTTCTGGTCTCGGGCAGTACTTC	CASSEVDSSGLGQYF
TRBV7-9	TRBJ2-7	TRBD2	few	TGTGCCAGCAGCCCTGGGGGGGAGCCCGGGCAGTACTTC	CASSPGGEPGQYF
TRBV30	TRBJ1-2	TRBD1	few	TGTGCCTGGGGACAGGGGGATAACTATGGCTACACCTTC	CAWGQGDNYGYTF
TRBV21-1	TRBJ2-5	-	-	TGTGCCAGCAGCAAATCGGTTGGAGCGACCCAGTACTTC	CASSKSVGATQYF
TRBV4-1	TRBJ2-7	-	-	TGCGCCAGCAGCCAAGTGGAACAGGGGGGGTTCGAGCAGTACTTC	CASSQVEQGGFEQYF
TRBV7-3	TRBJ1-1	TRBD1	once	TGTGCCAGCAGCCCATATGGGACAGGGGGCACTGAAGCTTTCTTT	CASSPYGTGGTEAFF
TRBV5-4	TRBJ1-1	-	-	TGTGCCAGCAGCTTTTCACCGAACACTGAAGCTTTCTTT	CASSFSPNTEAFF
TRBV20-1	TRBJ2-3	-	few	TGCAGTGCTAGAGGCACAGATACGCAGTATTTT	CSARGTDTQYF
TRBV7-2	TRBJ2-1	TRBD2	-	TGTGCCAGCAGCTCGCTGGGGCTAGCGGGGGACAATGAGCAGTTCTTC	CASSSLGLAGDNEQFF
TRBV6-6	TRBJ2-6	-	-	TGTGCCAGCCTAGGGAGCTCTGGGGCCAACGTCCTGACTTTC	CASLGSSGANVLTF
TRBV5-6	TRBJ2-5	TRBD1	once	TGTGCCAGCGGACGTCCGACAGGGGCTAGCAGTCCGGTGACCCAGTACTTC	CASGRPTGASSPVTQYF
TRBV27	TRBJ2-1	-	-	TGTGCCAGCAGTTTAGGTGGGCCGCTCGGGAATGAGCAGTTCTTC	CASSLGGPLGNEQFF
TRBV27	TRBJ1-1	-	-	TGTGCCAGCAGTTTAGTCGCAGGGAGTACTGAAGCTTTCTTT	CASSLVAGSTEAFF
TRBV7-2	TRBJ2-3	TRBD2	-	TGTGCCAGCCGCCCCCGGCGGGGGGCAGATACGCAGTATTTT	CASRPRRGADTQYF
TRBV7-2	TRBJ2-1	-	-	TGTGCCAGCAGCGAAGGGGGGCAGGGCCCCTACAATGAGCAGTTCTTC	CASSEGGQGPYNEQFF
TRBV5-6	TRBJ2-1	-	-	TGTGCCAGCAGCTCAGGACTCTCGGGACCCTCCTACAATGAGCAGTTCTTC	CASSSGLSGPSYNEQFF
TRBV30	TRBJ1-4	-	-	TGTGCCTGGAGTGATACCCGGGGGGGTTTGAATGAAAAACTGTTTTTT	CAWSDTRGGLNEKLFF
TRBV6-1	TRBJ2-1	-	-	TGTGCCAGCAGTGGACGATGGGGTGAGCAGTTCTTC	CASSGRWGEQFF
TRBV18	TRBJ1-1	TRBD1	-	TGTGCCAGCTCACGGCCGACAGGGGGAGCTTTCTTT	CASSRPTGGAFF
TRBV11-2	TRBJ2-7	-	-	TGTGCCAGCAGCTCTATAAGGAGGGTAGGAACCTACGAGCAGTACTTC	CASSSIRRVGTYEQYF
TRBV4-3	TRBJ2-1	-	few	TGCGCCAGCAGCCAAGATCGGGGGCATTGGTCCTACAATGAGCAGTTCTTC	CASSQDRGHWSYNEQFF
TRBV9	TRBJ2-3	TRBD1	-	TGTGCCAGCGGAGACAGGGGAACAGATACGCAGTATTTT	CASGDRGTDTQYF
TRBV6-6	TRBJ1-5	-	few	TGTGCCAGCAGTCTCTGGGGGGGTCGGCAGCCCCAGCATTTT	CASSLWGGRQPQHF
TRBV6-6	TRBJ1-3	-	-	TGTGCCAGCAGTTACGGACGACGTCCTGGAAACACCATATATTTT	CASSYGRRPGNTIYF
TRBV11-2	TRBJ2-3	-	-	TGTGCCAGCAGTCCCCAGGGGCCCACAGATACGCAGTATTTT	CASSPQGPTDTQYF
TRBV6-5	TRBJ2-7	-	-	TGTGCCAGCAGTCGGGGGGCGCACGAGCAGTACTTC	CASSRGAHEQYF
TRBV21-1	TRBJ2-1	-	-	TGTGCCAGCAGCTTCAGGGCCTACATTCCGATTGATGAGCAGTTCTTC	CASSFRAYIPIDEQFF
TRBV6-1	TRBJ2-5	-	-	TGTGCCAGCAGTGGGGTGGGCCGGGAGACCCAGTACTTC	CASSGVGRETQYF
TRBV11-3	TRBJ1-4	-	-	TGTGCCAGCAGCTTCGATGAAGGAAAACTGTTTTTT	CASSFDEGKLFF
TRBV10-3	TRBJ1-5	TRBD1	-	TGTGCCACCGAGGAGGGGACAGGGGAGGGTCAGCCCCAGCATTTT	CATEEGTGEGQPQHF
TRBV5-4	TRBJ2-1	-	-	TGTGCCAGCAGCCCAGACAGGTGGGAATACAATGAGCAGTTCTTC	CASSPDRWEYNEQFF
TRBV11-2	TRBJ2-5	-	-	TGTGCCAGCAGCTCCACCGAGACCCAGTACTTC	CASSSTETQYF